Each of the 9 T cell receptor beta chains below was sequenced from the same sample in a study of blood T cell repertoires in COVID-19. Libraries were prepared by immunoSEQ multiplex PCR; TCRdb keeps only in-frame clonotypes and omits some of them. The repertoire holds around 620,000 clones, about 90% seen once, with under 0.3% in the top ten. Source material: peripheral blood. The receptors were sampled from a young woman with acute or convalescent COVID-19.

The V call is TRBV5-4, the J call TRBJ2-3; D is undetermined. V lost 3 bases and J 0 bases, leaving 2 bases between the germline ends. The CDR3 spans 12 residues. CDR1 and CDR2 (germline): SGHNT, YYREEE (reference sequence). CDR3 sequence (DNA): TGTGCCAGCAGCTCTAGCACAGATACGCAGTATTTT. The encoded protein is CASSSSTDTQYF. Full variable domain (outside the CDR3, taken from reference TRBV5-4 and TRBJ2-3): ETGVTQSPTHLIKTRGQQVTLRCSSQSGHNTVSWYQQALGQGPQFIFQYYREEENGRGNFPPRFSGLQFPNYSSELNVNALELDDSALYLCASSSSTDTQYFGPGTRLTVL.

This clone was detected only once. The chain is built from TRBV5-1 and TRBJ2-1, with D possibly TRBD2 on 6 matching bases. Germline CDR1 reads SGHRS; CDR2 reads YFSETQ. Trimming pared 6 bases from V and 5 bases from J, leaving 15 bases between. CDR3 length equals 14 residues. This CDR3 reads CASTEGQPNNEQFF. CDR3 in DNA: TGCGCCAGCACGGAGGGGCAGCCGAACAATGAGCAGTTCTTC.

The chain is built from TRBV6-5 and TRBJ1-2; the match to TRBD1 covers 10 bases. This CDR3 is built from 13 residues. The trim removed 2 bases at V and 8 bases at J, leaving 2 bases unmatched. CDR1 is MNHEY, CDR2 SVGAGI, per germline. The CDR3 nucleotides are TGTGCCAGCAGTTACCGGGACAGGGGCGGCTACACCTTC. Translating it yields CASSYRDRGGYTF.

In regard to this clone: Relative to the germline gene, one junction end is altered; a read error may explain this. The rearrangement links TRBV27 to TRBJ2-7, with 8 bases fitting TRBD2. This CDR3 comprises 14 residues. Germline loops: CDR1 MNHEY, CDR2 SMNVEV (reference sequence). The CDR3 loop is CASSPGTSSSEQYF. CDR3 in DNA: TGTGCCAGCAGTCCCGGGACTAGTTCCTCCGAGCAGTACTTC.

The chain links TRBV7-2 to TRBJ2-3, with D tentatively TRBD1 (5 bases). Germline assignment: CDR1 SGHTA and CDR2 FQGNSA. The CDR3 spans 13 residues. V lost 6 bases and J 3 bases, leaving 10 bases between the germline ends. The CDR3 sequence: CASRNSGTDTQYF. As DNA, the CDR3 is TGTGCCAGCAGAAACTCAGGGACAGATACGCAGTATTTT.

In DNA, the CDR3 is TGTGCCAGCAGCCAAAAATACACAGATACGCAGTATTTT. Amino acids: CASSQKYTDTQYF. The chain combines TRBV14 with TRBJ2-3; D gene unclear. Between the trimmed V and J ends, which lost 2 bases and 2 bases, there was a span of 5 bases. Germline V lookup: CDR1 SGHDN, CDR2 FVKESK. The CDR3 extends over 13 amino acids.

Comments on this clone: The sample contains more than one DNA sequence encoding this CDR3. The J gene is TRBJ1-5, the V gene TRBV6-5; D remains unclear. Germline CDR1 MNHEY, CDR2 SVGAGI. The CDR3 is made up of 15 amino acids. Trimming shortened V by 0 bases and J by 0 bases, and 6 bases separated the two germline ends. The CDR3 reads CASSYSGSSNQPQHF. The CDR3 nucleotides read TGTGCCAGCAGTTACTCGGGCAGTAGCAATCAGCCCCAGCATTTT.

V gene TRBV6-4 combines with J gene TRBJ2-2; 8 bases fit TRBD1. V was pared by 2 bases and J by 1 base, with 3 bases of the junction left unmatched. The length of the CDR3 is 16 residues. Germline loops: CDR1 MRHNA, CDR2 SNTAGT. CDR3 sequence (DNA): TGTGCCAGCAGTGACACACAGGGGGAGAACACCGGGGAGCTGTTTTTT. Protein sequence: CASSDTQGENTGELFF.

The V call is TRBV5-1, the J call TRBJ1-3; D not resolved. CDR1 and CDR2 (germline): SGHRS, YFSETQ. Trimming removed 2 bases from V and 8 bases from J, with 11 bases in between. The CDR3 runs 13 residues. CDR3 in DNA: TGCGCCAGCAGCTTAGTAGAGGAAGACACCATATATTTT. It yields the protein CASSLVEEDTIYF.